This T cell receptor (beta chain) was observed in a study of blood T cell repertoires in COVID-19 (TCRdb year 2020). Turning to the overall study: Samples from collaborators originated in the United States, Italy and Spain and spanned both the acute and convalescent phases of COVID-19. A de-identified subject ID, COVID-19 status, age in years and sex were almost always included in the sample metadata. Where HLA class I and class II types were available, the types were taken from metadata supplied by the sample provider, not from assay-based typing. The material from the prospective study consisted of cDNA or gDNA derived from T cells, B-cell-depleted T cells, or PBMCs. A freely available public database, intended as a resource for researchers studying the immune response to SARS-CoV-2, is where the repertoires were released. Samples came from the ongoing ImmuneRACE study (first 160 participants) plus 1,254 subjects from 6 global collaborators. The dataset comprised deeply sampled blood TCRbeta repertoires from subjects exposed to, actively infected with, or recovered from COVID-19.

What the authors observed across the whole study: The amount of clinical and demographic metadata varied by source and participant and was provided uncurated.

One collaborating source in Seattle enrolled patients during active infection and followed them longitudinally through the course of disease. Each collaborating institution followed its own protocols to collect whole blood in K2EDTA tubes. For TCRbeta analysis, collaborators shipped samples in one of three forms: frozen whole blood, isolated PBMCs, or DNA extracted from either of those sample types. Trimming costs V 5 bases and J 0 bases, and their ends lie 11 bases apart. CDR3 length: 16 amino acids, cysteine to phenylalanine. The only DNA kept is the CDR3, 48 bases in frame from the first base. The germline V gene encodes CDR1 SGHVS and CDR2 FNYEAQ. TCRbeta CDR3 regions were amplified from genomic DNA using the immunoSEQ Assay, a bias-controlled multiplex PCR. The authors processed their data as follows. The number of nucleated cells in each sample was estimated by amplification of reference gene primers within the assay. Sequence reads were collapsed and filtered to measure the absolute abundance of every unique TCRbeta CDR3 rearrangement. For each sample, productive Simpson clonality was calculated as the square root of Simpson's diversity index across productive rearrangements. TCRdb took over this immuneACCESS table, retaining in-frame rearrangements with V and J assigned. Such tables are incomplete; in checked studies, under half of the missing clones stem from an unresolved V gene, and the remainder is unexplained. Clone size and V and J calls were adopted from that table, with D and trimming inferred from the DNA. This sample holds roughly 410,000 clones; approximately 87% were observed only once. The ten largest clonotypes hold roughly 2.1% of the sample.

With regard to this clone: Its antigen has not been determined. Base-call qualities are not available, and no considerably larger clone is one nucleotide away.

The chain is assembled from TRBV7-6 and TRBJ2-6; TRBD1 is a weak D gene call, 5 bases matching. Sequencing was carried out using peripheral blood. This TCR came from a woman aged 55-70 years with COVID-19, enrolled during active disease. In nucleotide form, the sequence is TGTGCCAGCAGCCCGACAGTGGGCTCTGGGGCCAACGTCCTGACTTTC. Its protein product is CASSPTVGSGANVLTF.